The clone carrying this T cell receptor (beta chain) was recorded at least ten times. Its specificity is unknown. Findings of the study overall: Tumor memory CD4+ T cell TCR gene usage clustered with blood and lymph node memory CD4+ cells and lymph node naive CD4+ cells. The larger-cohort validation was restricted to a single TCR beta V-J rearrangement rather than whole repertoires. Tumor Tregs overlapped most with tumor, then blood, naive CD4+ cells.

Full-length variable regions came from constant-region reverse primers plus semi-nested Nested Universal Primer A PCR. TCRdb re-called the 5' RACE reads through MiXCR, storing one row per CDR3 protein. The sample holds about 64,000 distinct CDR3 sequences; around a fifth are singletons and the top ten take under 3.5%. Sequences were obtained from memory CD4+ T cells sorted from a lymph node. Sample subset: memory CD4+ T cells, CD4+CD45RO+CD25-. The clonotype was recovered from a female donor with breast cancer.

This chain's CDR3 is CASSGGGNQPQHF. Here the CDR3 DNA reads TGTGCCAGCTCGGGCGGGGGGAATCAGCCCCAGCATTTT. The chain uses TRBV6-5 and TRBJ1-5; D possibly corresponds to TRBD1 (5 bases). This CDR3 is 13 amino acids long. The V end lost 8 bases, the J end lost 4 bases, and 12 bases lay between the germline ends. Germline V lookup: CDR1 MNHEY, CDR2 SVGAGI.